The next 26 T cell receptor beta chains were all read from a single sample in a study of T cell changes during pregnancy in multiple sclerosis. The method was immunoSEQ multiplex PCR; TCRdb's version includes in-frame clones alone and lacks a portion of them. The repertoire holds approximately 29,000 clones, with 89% as singletons. This specimen consisted of CD4+ T cells from peripheral blood mononuclear cells, obtained in the second trimester of pregnancy. The source of these receptors is a female donor with multiple sclerosis, enrolled in a pregnancy study.

The gene calls are TRBV10-3 and TRBJ2-3, with a weak D call TRBD1 (6 bases). The germline V gene has CDR1 ENHRY and CDR2 SYGVKD. V lost 10 bases and J lost 0, with 17 bases in between. There are 15 residues in the CDR3. As DNA, the CDR3 is TGTGCCACCTTACAGGGCCTCAGGAGCACAGATACGCAGTATTTT. It codes for CATLQGLRSTDTQYF.

V usage is TRBV30 and J usage is TRBJ2-5; D possibly corresponds to TRBD2 (7 bases). The ends were cut back, 1 base at V and 4 bases at J, with 10 bases in the middle. Germline V gives CDR1 GTSNPN, CDR2 SVGIG (reference sequence). CDR3 length equals 13 residues. In nucleotides, the CDR3 is TGTGCCTGGAGTGCGGGGGGCGTAGAGACCCAGTACTTC. Its protein is CAWSAGGVETQYF.

This clone was counted a single time. V usage is TRBV6-5 and J usage is TRBJ2-2; 9 bases fit TRBD1. This CDR3 is 15 amino acids long. Unmatched junction bases numbered 13, after V lost 10 bases and J lost 7 bases. Germline values: CDR1 MNHEY, CDR2 SVGAGI. Written as DNA, the CDR3 is TGTGCCACCCTTTCTGGGACAGGGTTTGTCGGGGAGCTGTTTTTT. Amino acid sequence: CATLSGTGFVGELFF.

V gene TRBV18 combines with J gene TRBJ1-5; possible D gene TRBD1, 5 bases. CDR3 length equals 15 residues. Germline V gene lookup returns CDR1 KGHSH and CDR2 LQKENI. V was shortened by 0 bases and J by 5 bases, with 11 bases between the two germline ends. CDR3 amino acids: CASSPPLTAYQPQHF. The CDR3 region has the DNA TGTGCCAGCTCACCACCACTGACAGCCTATCAGCCCCAGCATTTT. The whole variable domain, remainder taken from reference TRBV18 and TRBJ1-5, is NAGVMQNPRHLVRRRGQEARLRCSPMKGHSHVYWYRQLPEEGLKFMVYLQKENIIDESGMPKERFSAEFPKEGPSILRIQQVVRGDSAAYFCASSPPLTAYQPQHFGDGTRLSIL.

This clone was picked up a small number of times. This sequence joins TRBV2 and TRBJ2-7, with D hard to call. The CDR3 extends over 17 amino acids. Per germline, CDR1 SNHLY and CDR2 FYNNEI. V was clipped by 6 bases and J by 0 bases, with 21 bases between them. CDR3 in DNA: TGTGCCAGCAGCCCCCTACCGTGGAGTACTGACTCCTACGAGCAGTACTTC. Translated, it gives CASSPLPWSTDSYEQYF.

V and J are TRBV7-9 and TRBJ2-7; D remains ambiguous. The CDR3 totals 11 residues. CDR1 is SEHNR, CDR2 FQNEAQ, per germline (reference sequence). Trimming removed 7 bases at V and 3 bases at J, with 7 bases between. The CDR3 nucleotides are TGTGCCAGCACCTCCGGCTACGAGCAGTACTTC. Translating it yields CASTSGYEQYF. The variable domain in full, with the rest retrieved from reference TRBV7-9 and TRBJ2-7, is DTGVSQNPRHKITKRGQNVTFRCDPISEHNRLYWYRQTLGQGPEFLTYFQNEAQLEKSRLLSDRFSAERPKGSFSTLEIQRTEQGDSAMYLCASTSGYEQYFGPGTRLTVT.

This chain connects TRBV30 to TRBJ2-7; D not resolved. V was cut by 0 bases and J by 4 bases, with 10 bases left in between. From germline, CDR1 is GTSNPN and CDR2 SVGIG (reference sequence). The CDR3 spans 13 residues. CDR3 in DNA: TGTGCCTGGAGTGTAGCCCCCCTATACGAGCAGTACTTC. Its translation: CAWSVAPLYEQYF.

CDR3 residues: CASSGTGGDTQYF. The CDR3 DNA is TGCGCCAGCAGCGGGACGGGGGGGGATACGCAGTATTTT. The V call is TRBV5-1, the J call TRBJ2-3; 8 bases align to TRBD2. The length of the CDR3 is 13 residues. The trim removed 4 bases at V and 6 bases at J, leaving 4 bases unmatched. CDR1 is SGHRS and CDR2 is YFSETQ in the germline V gene.

V usage is TRBV10-3 and J usage is TRBJ1-2; no clear D. The CDR3 contains 13 residues. V was pared by 4 bases and J by 0 bases, with 6 bases between. In germline, CDR1 is ENHRY, CDR2 SYGVKD. The CDR3 nucleotides read TGTGCCATCAGTGCCTCCTCTAACTATGGCTACACCTTC. This gives the protein CAISASSNYGYTF.

The chain is built from TRBV6-5 and TRBJ2-5; 9 bases are a match to TRBD2. The CDR3 contains 16 residues. Trimming at V came to 2 bases and at J to 2 bases, leaving 6 bases not matched to a gene. Germline loops: CDR1 MNHEY, CDR2 SVGAGI. CDR3 sequence: CASSYLGRGGQETQYF. Here the CDR3 DNA reads TGTGCCAGCAGTTACCTCGGGCGGGGGGGTCAAGAGACCCAGTACTTC.

V is TRBV7-3 and J is TRBJ2-3, with 8 bases matching TRBD2. The V gene end was trimmed by 5 bases and the J gene end by 1 base; junction bases not matched to a gene: 2. Germline CDR1 is SGHTA and CDR2 is FQGTGA. CDR3 length: 14 residues. The chain's CDR3 is CASSRSGGTDTQYF. The DNA for the CDR3 is TGTGCCAGCAGCCGTAGCGGGGGCACAGATACGCAGTATTTT. Variable domain in full (rest from reference TRBV7-3 and TRBJ2-3): GAGVSQTPSNKVTEKGKYVELRCDPISGHTALYWYRQSLGQGPEFLIYFQGTGAADDSGLPNDRFFAVRPEGSVSTLKIQRTERGDSAVYLCASSRSGGTDTQYFGPGTRLTVL.

This chain uses TRBV29-1 with TRBJ1-2; 8 nucleotides match TRBD1. Trimming removed 6 bases from V and 4 bases from J; junction bases left unmatched: 10. In germline, CDR1 is SQVTM, CDR2 ANQGSEA. This CDR3 has 14 amino acids. The CDR3 DNA reads as TGCAGCGTCGGTCCCGGACAGGGCATCTATGGCTACACCTTC. It translates to CSVGPGQGIYGYTF.

The rearrangement links TRBV9 to TRBJ1-2; 8 bases align to TRBD1. The CDR3 spans 15 residues. The germline V gene encodes CDR1 SGDLS and CDR2 YYNGEE. V was pared by 0 bases and J by 6 bases, with 7 bases of the junction left unmatched. In DNA, the CDR3 is TGTGCCAGCAGCGTAGTAGGGACAGGACTAGATGGCTACACCTTC. Translated: CASSVVGTGLDGYTF.

The chain couples TRBV10-3 to TRBJ2-5, with TRBD1 identical over 8 bases. The trim removed 3 bases at V and 5 bases at J, leaving 8 bases unmatched. This CDR3 contains 15 residues. CDR1 ENHRY and CDR2 SYGVKD come from the germline V gene. CDR3 loop: CAISDPAGGGETQYF. The CDR3 DNA reads as TGTGCCATCAGTGACCCCGCAGGGGGCGGGGAGACCCAGTACTTC.

The rearrangement uses TRBV27 and TRBJ1-3; TRBD1 aligns across 7 bases. The germline gives CDR1 MNHEY, CDR2 SMNVEV (reference sequence). The CDR3 covers 15 residues. The junction had 5 bases not matched to a gene; V was cut back by 6 bases and J by 0 bases. The CDR3 protein is CASRAGTDSGNTIYF. The CDR3 nucleotides read TGTGCCAGCAGGGCCGGGACAGACTCTGGAAACACCATATATTTT.

V and J are TRBV7-2 and TRBJ1-1; a possible D gene is TRBD1 (5 bases). V was clipped by 4 bases and J by 4 bases, with 13 bases between them. The germline CDR1 and CDR2 sequences are SGHTA and FQGNSA. The CDR3 is 14 residues long. The CDR3 DNA reads TGTGCCAGCAGCTCTACAGGAGGGGTCACTGAAGCTTTCTTT. As protein: CASSSTGGVTEAFF. The full variable domain, in which reference TRBV7-2 and TRBJ1-1 provide the parts outside the CDR3, is GAGVSQSPSNKVTEKGKDVELRCDPISGHTALYWYRQSLGQGLEFLIYFQGNSAPDKSGLPSDRFSAERTGGSVSTLTIQRTQQEDSAVYLCASSSTGGVTEAFFGQGTRLTVV.

This chain links TRBV2 with TRBJ2-2, with a possible D match to TRBD1 (5 bases). The V gene lost 7 bases and the J gene lost 0 bases, with 9 bases spanning the gap. This CDR3 spans 14 amino acids. The germline V gene has CDR1 SNHLY and CDR2 FYNNEI. The CDR3, as DNA: TGTGCCAGCACCAAGACAGCGAACACCGGGGAGCTGTTTTTT. It translates to CASTKTANTGELFF.

The chain employs TRBV5-1 and TRBJ2-7; 13 bases match TRBD2. V was pared by 3 bases and J by 2 bases, with 5 bases of the junction left unmatched. CDR1 and CDR2 (germline): SGHRS, YFSETQ. The CDR3 contains 16 residues. Written as DNA, the CDR3 is TGCGCCAGCAGCTACGGACTAGCGGGGGCCACCTACGAGCAGTACTTC. As protein: CASSYGLAGATYEQYF.

CDR3 protein: CASRRDRFYEQYF. As DNA, the CDR3 is TGTGCCAGCAGGAGAGACAGGTTCTACGAGCAGTACTTC. This chain joins TRBV2 and TRBJ2-7, with D tentatively TRBD1 (6 bases). The V gene's germline CDR1 is SNHLY and CDR2 FYNNEI. V was trimmed by 6 bases and J by 3 bases, leaving 12 bases between them. The length of the CDR3 is 13 residues.

This sequence joins TRBV20-1 and TRBJ2-7, with D unresolved. V gave up 3 bases and J gave up 6 bases, with 6 bases separating them. CDR3 length: 10 amino acids. CDR1 DFQATT and CDR2 SNEGSKA come from the germline V gene (reference sequence). CDR3 region: CSASSSEQYF. CDR3 nucleotide sequence: TGCAGTGCTAGTTCGTCCGAGCAGTACTTC.

This chain uses TRBV5-4 with TRBJ1-1, with 7 positions matching TRBD1. The CDR3 extends over 13 amino acids. With V trimmed by 6 bases and J by 5 bases, 7 bases remained unmatched. Germline CDR1 and CDR2: SGHNT and YYREEE (reference sequence). CDR3 sequence: CASTLTGETEAFF. In nucleotides, the CDR3 is TGTGCCAGCACCCTAACAGGGGAAACTGAAGCTTTCTTT.

This CDR3 reads CASSLDRIGGYTF. The CDR3 DNA reads TGTGCCAGCAGCTTAGACAGGATTGGAGGCTACACCTTC. This chain joins TRBV7-2 and TRBJ1-2; maybe TRBD1 (5 bases). The V and J ends lost 1 base and 8 bases respectively, with 11 bases between them. The CDR3 is made up of 13 amino acids. Germline values: CDR1 SGHTA, CDR2 FQGNSA. Full variable domain (rest looked up from reference TRBV7-2 and TRBJ1-2): GAGVSQSPSNKVTEKGKDVELRCDPISGHTALYWYRQSLGQGLEFLIYFQGNSAPDKSGLPSDRFSAERTGGSVSTLTIQRTQQEDSAVYLCASSLDRIGGYTFGSGTRLTVV.

This clone has a single count. The chain employs TRBV9 and TRBJ1-3; 9 bases agree with TRBD1. This CDR3 spans 19 amino acids. CDR1 SGDLS and CDR2 YYNGEE come from the germline V gene. V shed 0 bases, J shed 3 bases, and the junction held 13 bases outside the gene matches. In DNA, the CDR3 is TGTGCCAGCAGCGTAGCTACAGATCCGGACAGGGGAGGTGGAAACACCATATATTTT. Translated: CASSVATDPDRGGGNTIYF.

This clone has a single count. As DNA, the CDR3 is TGTGCCACCCTCACAGGGCATGGGGGCGGCTACACCTTC. Translation: CATLTGHGGGYTF. This chain joins TRBV6-5 and TRBJ1-2, with D perhaps TRBD1 (6 bases). The germline CDR1 and CDR2 sequences are MNHEY and SVGAGI. Trimming pared 10 bases from V and 8 bases from J, leaving 20 bases between. This CDR3 region has 13 residues.

The rearrangement links TRBV2 to TRBJ1-1; D might be TRBD1 (5 bases). Trimming shortened V by 8 bases and J by 3 bases, and 19 bases separated the two germline ends. The CDR3 contains 15 residues. From germline, CDR1 is SNHLY and CDR2 FYNNEI. CDR3 sequence reads: CASHKTTDRDTEAFF. CDR3 nucleotide sequence: TGTGCCAGCCACAAGACGACAGATAGGGACACTGAAGCTTTCTTT.

V is TRBV9 and J is TRBJ2-5; a weak D match, TRBD2 (5 bases). The ends were cut back, 0 bases at V and 2 bases at J, with 11 bases in the middle. Germline V gene lookup returns CDR1 SGDLS and CDR2 YYNGEE. CDR3 length: 15 residues. The chain's CDR3 is CASSVGAGNQETQYF. In nucleotides, the CDR3 is TGTGCCAGCAGCGTAGGTGCGGGCAATCAAGAGACCCAGTACTTC.